The 28 T cell receptor beta chains presented below share a single source sample, sequenced in a study of OX40 agonist ivuxolimab in advanced cancers. The protocol was immunoSEQ multiplex PCR, while the TCRdb copy is restricted to in-frame clones and leaves out a portion. The top ten hold approximately 12% of the sample, which has 46,000 or so clones, 89% seen once. This sample comprised CD4+ or CD8+ T cells sorted from blood, obtained in a trial of the OX40 agonist ivuxolimab. These receptor sequences come from an adult with an advanced solid tumor such as melanoma, head and neck, liver or kidney cancer.

The chain has TRBV9 and TRBJ2-3, with 7 nucleotides matching TRBD1. Germline values: CDR1 SGDLS, CDR2 YYNGEE. V lost 0 bases, J lost 3 bases, and 7 bases stayed unmatched. CDR3 size: 16 residues. CDR3 loop: CASSVEGRGFTDTQYF. The CDR3 coding sequence is TGTGCCAGCAGCGTAGAGGGCAGGGGGTTTACAGATACGCAGTATTTT.

This clone appeared a single time. The rearrangement uses TRBV27 and TRBJ2-1; the match to TRBD2 covers 8 bases. The CDR3 consists of 13 residues. V shed 5 bases and J 9 bases; nucleotides not matched to a gene: 6. CDR1 and CDR2 (germline): MNHEY, SMNVEV (reference sequence). The CDR3 is CASSIREGSEQFF. In nucleotides, the CDR3 is TGTGCCAGCAGTATCCGGGAGGGAAGTGAGCAGTTCTTC.

The chain recombines TRBV27 with TRBJ2-6; D ambiguous. V was trimmed by 2 bases and J by 0 bases, leaving 8 bases between them. The CDR3 length is 16 residues. Germline CDR1 and CDR2: MNHEY and SMNVEV (reference sequence). The CDR3 region has the DNA TGTGCCAGCAGTTTACTAAGAAGCTCTGGGGCCAACGTCCTGACTTTC. Encoded protein: CASSLLRSSGANVLTF.

The V gene is TRBV9, the J gene TRBJ2-1; D gene unclear. This CDR3 is built from 13 residues. Trimming removed 0 bases at V and 8 bases at J, with 9 bases between. Germline CDR1 is SGDLS and CDR2 is YYNGEE. CDR3 region: CASSVETPDEQFF. The CDR3 DNA reads TGTGCCAGCAGCGTAGAGACTCCCGATGAGCAGTTCTTC.

The chain couples TRBV7-9 to TRBJ1-1; D is unclear. Deletions cut 3 bases from V and 1 base from J, with 9 bases between. Germline CDR1 reads SEHNR; CDR2 reads FQNEAQ (reference sequence). The CDR3 runs 14 residues. This CDR3 reads CASSFGSRNTEAFF. In DNA, the CDR3 is TGTGCCAGCAGCTTTGGGTCTCGGAACACTGAAGCTTTCTTT.

This chain joins TRBV4-1 and TRBJ1-1; D is undetermined. The length of the CDR3 is 14 residues. From germline, CDR1 is MGHRA and CDR2 YSYEKL. Trimming pared 3 bases from V and 7 bases from J, leaving 15 bases between. The CDR3 DNA sequence: TGCGCCAGCAGCCACCAACCAGTGGGGTATGAAGCTTTCTTT. Translated, it gives CASSHQPVGYEAFF.

V is TRBV6-5 and J is TRBJ2-5; no definite D call. With 3 bases removed from V and 0 bases from J, the gap between germline ends came to 8 bases. This CDR3 comprises 14 residues. Germline lookup yields CDR1 MNHEY and CDR2 SVGAGI. The CDR3 loop reads CASSYSINQETQYF. The CDR3 DNA sequence: TGTGCCAGCAGTTATTCGATAAACCAAGAGACCCAGTACTTC.

The J gene is TRBJ2-5, the V gene TRBV9; tentatively, D is TRBD1 or TRBD2 (6 bases each). With 0 bases removed from V and 5 bases from J, the gap between germline ends came to 23 bases. This CDR3 is 18 amino acids long. Germline V gene data show CDR1 as SGDLS and CDR2 as YYNGEE. The CDR3 DNA is TGTGCCAGCAGCGTAGCCCCCCCCTTCGCCGGGGGCACGGAGACCCAGTACTTC. This codes for CASSVAPPFAGGTETQYF. The full variable domain, its missing parts supplied by reference TRBV9 and TRBJ2-5, is DSGVTQTPKHLITATGQRVTLRCSPRSGDLSVYWYQQSLDQGLQFLIQYYNGEERAKGNILERFSAQQFPDLHSELNLSSLELGDSALYFCASSVAPPFAGGTETQYFGPGTRLLVL.

The chain joins TRBV5-1 to TRBJ1-6, with unresolved D. V dropped 4 bases and J dropped 9 bases, with 17 bases sitting between them. Germline CDR1 and CDR2: SGHRS and YFSETQ. The CDR3 spans 15 residues. The CDR3 spells CASSPDWSGVSPLHF. In DNA form, the CDR3 reads TGCGCCAGCAGCCCGGATTGGTCAGGTGTTTCACCCCTCCACTTT.

The chain carries TRBV11-1 and TRBJ2-7; no firm D call. V was cut by 4 bases and J by 4 bases, with 11 bases left in between. Looked up from germline, CDR1 is SGHAT and CDR2 is FQDESV (reference sequence). The CDR3 sequence is 13 residues long. The CDR3 is CASSSLAKYEQYF. CDR3 nucleotides: TGTGCCAGCAGCTCTTTAGCAAAATACGAGCAGTACTTC.

This chain joins TRBV9 and TRBJ1-3; the D is unclear. Germline loops: CDR1 SGDLS, CDR2 YYNGEE. The length of the CDR3 is 14 residues. V shed 4 bases and J shed 0 bases, with 8 bases lying between them. CDR3 nucleotides: TGTGCCAGCAGCCCCGCAGACTCTGGAAACACCATATATTTT. Protein sequence: CASSPADSGNTIYF.

This clone was observed a few times. The chain carries TRBV20-1 and TRBJ1-1; D ambiguous. Germline assignment: CDR1 DFQATT and CDR2 SNEGSKA (reference sequence). The CDR3 loop spans 11 amino acids. Trimming shortened V by 6 bases and J by 3 bases, and 8 bases separated the two germline ends. CDR3 residues: CSANSYTEAFF. DNA for the CDR3: TGCAGTGCAAACAGCTACACTGAAGCTTTCTTT.

Only a few counts were recorded for this clone. The junction and the germline gene differ at one end; a read error may be behind it. The CDR3 region is CASTGDSFNEQFF. In DNA, the CDR3 is TGTGCCAGCACCGGGGACTCCTTCAATGAGCAGTTCTTC. The chain has TRBV5-4 and TRBJ2-1, with a possible D match to TRBD2 (6 bases). This CDR3 has 13 residues. Germline loops: CDR1 SGHNT, CDR2 YYREEE (reference sequence).

V usage is TRBV4-3 and J usage is TRBJ1-2; D uncertain. Trimming took off 1 base at V and 1 base at J, with 16 bases between the two ends. From germline, CDR1 is LGHNA and CDR2 YSLEER. This CDR3 spans 17 amino acids. CDR3 region: CASSQAGGGDLNYGYTF. The CDR3 region has the DNA TGCGCCAGCAGCCAAGCGGGAGGCGGGGATCTTAACTATGGCTACACCTTC.

The V call is TRBV5-1, the J call TRBJ1-3; 7 bases align to TRBD1. V lost 4 bases, J lost 2 bases, and 6 bases stayed unmatched. This CDR3 is 15 amino acids long. In germline, CDR1 is SGHRS, CDR2 YFSETQ. CDR3 sequence reads: CASSEGQQTGNTIYF. The CDR3 bases are TGCGCCAGCAGCGAGGGACAGCAAACTGGAAACACCATATATTTT.

The chain employs TRBV9 and TRBJ1-1; the match to TRBD1 covers 8 bases. The CDR3 runs to 13 residues. Losses at the gene ends were 3 bases for V and 8 bases for J; bases not matched to a gene: 6. In germline, CDR1 is SGDLS, CDR2 YYNGEE. The CDR3 spells CASSDKTGDEAFF. As DNA, the CDR3 is TGTGCCAGCAGCGATAAGACAGGGGACGAAGCTTTCTTT.

V usage is TRBV29-1 and J usage is TRBJ2-7; D might be TRBD2 (6 bases). The CDR3 extends over 16 amino acids. Germline values: CDR1 SQVTM, CDR2 ANQGSEA. V was cut by 4 bases and J by 2 bases, with 21 bases left in between. The CDR3, as DNA: TGCAGCGTTGTGGGGGGAGAAAAGGACACAGCCTACGAGCAGTACTTC. It is translated as CSVVGGEKDTAYEQYF.

The chain carries TRBV9 and TRBJ1-5; possible D gene TRBD1, 5 bases. Trimming shortened V by 0 bases and J by 4 bases, and 8 bases separated the two germline ends. CDR1 is SGDLS and CDR2 is YYNGEE in the germline V gene. This CDR3 region has 14 residues. This CDR3 is CASSVGGTNQPQHF. CDR3 DNA sequence: TGTGCCAGCAGCGTAGGGGGGACGAATCAGCCCCAGCATTTT.

This clone was counted a few times. The chain combines TRBV4-2 with TRBJ2-1, with TRBD2 matching 11 bases. CDR3 size: 18 residues. The V segment lost 0 bases and the J segment 0 bases; nucleotides outside the gene matches: 4. Per the germline V gene, CDR1 is LGHNA and CDR2 is YNFKEQ. The CDR3 loop is CASSQESGLAGSYNEQFF. CDR3 DNA sequence: TGTGCCAGCAGCCAAGAGAGCGGACTAGCGGGCTCCTACAATGAGCAGTTCTTC.

The chain is built from TRBV7-8 and TRBJ2-4, with D possibly TRBD1 on 6 matching bases. The CDR3 length is 20 residues. Germline lookup yields CDR1 SGHVS and CDR2 FQNEAQ. V was clipped by 0 bases and J by 0 bases, with 21 bases between them. CDR3 DNA: TGTGCCAGCAGCTTAGCGACCCCCGACAGGACGACTCTAGCCAAAAACATTCAGTACTTC. Amino acids: CASSLATPDRTTLAKNIQYF.

Comments on this clone: The conserved phenylalanine or tryptophan normally closing the CDR3 is absent here, so this likely arose from a read error. The chain is built from TRBV11-2 and TRBJ1-1; D uncertain. V was trimmed by 0 bases and J by 7 bases, leaving 12 bases between them. The CDR3 is 14 amino acids. Germline loops: CDR1 SGHAT, CDR2 FQNNGV. CDR3 loop: CASSLDSQSFEAFL. Written as DNA, the CDR3 is TGTGCCAGCAGCTTAGATTCCCAGAGCTTTGAAGCTTTCCTT.

This clone was seen only once. The chain couples TRBV5-1 to TRBJ1-1, with D tentatively TRBD1 (6 bases). This CDR3 comprises 14 residues. V lost 4 bases and J 9 bases, leaving 19 bases between the germline ends. Germline CDR1 reads SGHRS; CDR2 reads YFSETQ. The CDR3 nucleotides are TGCGCCAGCAGCAGGGGGACGGATCAGACACAAGCTTTCTTT. It codes for CASSRGTDQTQAFF.

The chain employs TRBV13 and TRBJ2-3, with 7 bases identical to TRBD2. V dropped 4 bases and J dropped 0; count of bases not matched to a gene: 4. CDR1 and CDR2 from the germline V gene are PRHDT and FYEKMQ (reference sequence). This CDR3 comprises 15 residues. DNA for the CDR3: TGTGCCAGCAGCTCTAGCGGAACTAGCACAGATACGCAGTATTTT. Encoded protein: CASSSSGTSTDTQYF. Based on the CDR3 plus reference TRBV13 and TRBJ2-3, the full variable domain is AAGVIQSPRHLIKEKRETATLKCYPIPRHDTVYWYQQGPGQDPQFLISFYEKMQSDKGSIPDRFSAQQFSDYHSELNMSSLELGDSALYFCASSSSGTSTDTQYFGPGTRLTVL.

The chain joins TRBV28 to TRBJ1-5; D may be TRBD1 (5 bases). Trimming stripped 6 bases from V and 1 base from J, with 13 bases between. This CDR3 spans 15 amino acids. Germline-derived CDR1 and CDR2 are MDHEN and SYDVKM. The CDR3, as DNA: TGTGCCAGCAGGGTGGGACCTGTGAGCAATCAGCCCCAGCATTTT. This translates into CASRVGPVSNQPQHF.

The J gene is TRBJ2-1, the V gene TRBV4-3; 13 bases agree with TRBD2. The CDR3 is made up of 20 amino acids. Germline V gene sequence: CDR1 LGHNA, CDR2 YSLEER. V was clipped by 1 base and J by 6 bases; unmatched bases: 15. This chain's CDR3 is CASSQASLGLAGLGPNEQFF. The CDR3 nucleotides are TGCGCCAGCAGCCAAGCTTCATTGGGACTAGCGGGACTCGGTCCCAATGAGCAGTTCTTC.

The gene calls are TRBV5-4 and TRBJ2-5; D tentatively reads TRBD1 or TRBD2 (6 bases each). This CDR3 has 16 residues. V was shortened by 3 bases and J by 3 bases, with 18 bases between the two germline ends. Germline-derived CDR1 and CDR2 are SGHNT and YYREEE (reference sequence). CDR3 sequence: CASSSSGAGSKETQYF. The DNA of the CDR3 is TGTGCCAGCAGCTCGTCGGGGGCGGGGAGTAAAGAGACCCAGTACTTC.

This clone has just one count. The chain carries TRBV10-3 and TRBJ1-2; possibly TRBD1 for D (5 bases). The V and J ends lost 3 bases and 0 bases respectively, with 20 bases between them. The CDR3 is 18 residues long. The germline V gene encodes CDR1 ENHRY and CDR2 SYGVKD. CDR3 DNA: TGTGCCATCAGTGAAATCTCCTCGGGGCAGGGATCTAACTATGGCTACACCTTC. This sequence encodes CAISEISSGQGSNYGYTF.

V gene TRBV27 combines with J gene TRBJ2-2; D is uncertain. V was cut by 3 bases and J by 5 bases, with 7 bases left in between. CDR3 length: 13 residues. Germline-derived CDR1 and CDR2 are MNHEY and SMNVEV (reference sequence). The CDR3 loop reads CASSFPGTGELFF. CDR3 DNA: TGTGCCAGCAGTTTCCCCGGGACCGGGGAGCTGTTTTTT.